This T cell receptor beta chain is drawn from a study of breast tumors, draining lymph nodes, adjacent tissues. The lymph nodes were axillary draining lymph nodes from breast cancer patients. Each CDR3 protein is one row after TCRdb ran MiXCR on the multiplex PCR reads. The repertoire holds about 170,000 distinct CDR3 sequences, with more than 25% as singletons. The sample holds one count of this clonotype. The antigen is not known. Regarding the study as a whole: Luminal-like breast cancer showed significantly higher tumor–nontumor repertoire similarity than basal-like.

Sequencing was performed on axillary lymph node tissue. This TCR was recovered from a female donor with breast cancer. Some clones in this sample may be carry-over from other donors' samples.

The CDR3 sequence is CASSLRKGLTGELFF. For the CDR3, the DNA is TGTGCCAGCAGCTTACGTAAGGGGCTAACCGGGGAGCTGTTTTTT. The V and J genes are TRBV7-9 and TRBJ2-2, with D possibly being TRBD1 (5 bases). In germline, CDR1 is SEHNR, CDR2 FQNEAQ (reference sequence). CDR3 size: 15 residues. V gave up 2 bases and J gave up 5 bases, with 12 bases separating them.